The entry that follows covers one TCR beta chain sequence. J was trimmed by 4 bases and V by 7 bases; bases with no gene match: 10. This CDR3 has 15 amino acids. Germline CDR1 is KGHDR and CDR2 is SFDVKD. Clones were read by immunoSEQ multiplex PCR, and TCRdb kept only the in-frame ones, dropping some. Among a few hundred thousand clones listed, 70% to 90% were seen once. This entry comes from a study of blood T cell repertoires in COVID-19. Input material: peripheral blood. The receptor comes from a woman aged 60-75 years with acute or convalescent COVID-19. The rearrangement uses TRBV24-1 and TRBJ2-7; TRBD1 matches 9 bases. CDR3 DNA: TGTGCCACCAGCTCTCTAACCGGGACAGGGTACGAGCAGTACTTC. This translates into CATSSLTGTGYEQYF.